This TCR beta chain was retrieved from a study of glioma-infiltrating T cells after dendritic cell vaccination. Looking at the study overall: Glioblastoma patients came from Phase I and II dendritic cell vaccination trials. Dendritic cell vaccine was injected intradermally three times, biweekly.

Amplification used 60 V beta primers and 13 J beta primers. Using immunoSEQ multiplex PCR, the repertoire was profiled, and TCRdb retains in-frame clones only, with some absent. The table shows about 64,000 clones, with approximately 78% occurring only once. Sample: blood, taken before dendritic cell vaccination. This receptor was obtained from a human donor with glioblastoma.

CDR3 DNA: TGTGCCAGCAGCTCCCCCGGGACAGGGGGCACAGATACGCAGTATTTT. This sequence encodes CASSSPGTGGTDTQYF. The V call is TRBV7-2, the J call TRBJ2-3, with 10 bases matching TRBD1. Per germline, CDR1 SGHTA and CDR2 FQGNSA. This CDR3 contains 16 residues. With V trimmed by 4 bases and J by 1 base, 5 bases remained unmatched.